Listed below are T cell receptor beta chains from one sample, sequenced in a study of OX40 agonist ivuxolimab in advanced cancers. Using immunoSEQ multiplex PCR, the repertoire was profiled, and TCRdb retains in-frame clones only, with some absent. The sample consists of 45,000 to 55,000 clones, roughly 89% of them appearing once. The sequencing used CD4+ or CD8+ T cells sorted from blood, collected in a trial of the OX40 agonist ivuxolimab. These receptors came from an adult with an advanced solid tumor such as melanoma, head and neck, liver or kidney cancer. Both conserved end residues are part of each CDR3. A D gene is named only where the DNA matches it firmly. The size of a clone is reported for some rows only, either as once, few or many, or as a class for expanded clones.

>-|once|TRBJ2-5|TRBV7-2
CASSLGGLTYQETQYF
TGTGCCAGCAGCTTAGGGGGACTCACGTACCAAGAGACCCAGTACTTC
>-|-|TRBJ1-5|TRBV19
CASSIRQGPAQPQHF
TGTGCCAGTAGTATACGCCAGGGGCCCGCTCAGCCCCAGCATTTT
>-|-|TRBJ1-6|TRBV19
CASSITYNSPLHF
TGTGCCAGTAGTATAACCTATAATTCACCCCTCCACTTT
>TRBD2|-|TRBJ2-7|TRBV10-1
CASSDIPSAAPPREGFSTYEQYF
TGCGCCAGCAGCGACATCCCTTCAGCTGCACCTCCGCGGGAGGGCTTTTCAACCTACGAGCAGTACTTC
>TRBD1|-|TRBJ2-7|TRBV29-1
CSVPRTGGEQYF
TGCAGCGTACCTAGGACAGGGGGCGAGCAGTACTTC
>-|-|TRBJ1-3|TRBV4-1
CASSSSGLGNTIYF
TGCGCCAGCAGCAGCTCCGGGCTCGGAAACACCATATATTTT
>TRBD2|-|TRBJ2-1|TRBV30
CAWSKLAGASNEQFF
TGTGCCTGGAGTAAACTAGCGGGAGCATCCAATGAGCAGTTCTTC
>-|-|TRBJ2-3|TRBV5-1
CASSLEGRRTDTQYF
TGCGCCAGCAGCTTGGAGGGGCGGCGCACAGATACGCAGTATTTT
>-|-|TRBJ1-3|TRBV19
CASSTGRGGATGNTIYF
TGTGCCAGTAGTACTGGGCGCGGCGGTGCTACTGGAAACACCATATATTTT
>-|-|TRBJ1-4|TRBV10-3
CAISEGAPAGNEKLFF
TGTGCCATCAGTGAGGGGGCCCCGGCGGGTAATGAAAAACTGTTTTTT
>TRBD2|-|TRBJ2-7|TRBV10-2
CASRPPLAGGVHEQYF
TGCGCCAGCAGACCTCCCCTAGCGGGAGGGGTGCACGAGCAGTACTTC
>-|-|TRBJ2-6|TRBV25-1
CASSDRSWRTGANVLTF
TGTGCCAGCAGTGATCGATCGTGGCGAACTGGGGCCAACGTCCTGACTTTC